What follows describes a single T cell receptor beta chain. No antigen is known for it. Per-base quality was not reported, and no clone a single base away is much larger than it. These data come from a study of OX40 agonist ivuxolimab in advanced cancers. Concerning the study at large: The costimulatory receptor OX40 (CD134) was targeted by ivuxolimab, a fully human IgG2 agonistic monoclonal antibody. Prior anti-PD-1, anti-PD-L1 or anti-CTLA-4 therapy was permitted, and approximately 42% of dose-escalation patients had received checkpoint inhibitors. A male proportion of 70% to 90% and a mean age of approximately 55 years, ranging from about 23 to 90, were recorded for the dose-escalation cohort. The paper describes the monotherapy dose-escalation part (N ≈ 49 patients) of the phase I trial of ivuxolimab. Intravenous ivuxolimab was administered to patients every 2 weeks at six dose levels: 0.01, 0.1, 0.3, 1.5, 3 and 10 mg/kg. The point of sequencing TCRbeta in the periphery was to test whether ivuxolimab changed TCR sequence diversity and drove clonal T-cell expansion. Partial responses occurred in three dose-escalation patients, of whom one had hepatocellular carcinoma and two had cutaneous melanoma. Among the roughly 50 dose-escalation patients, approximately 20 had hepatocellular carcinoma, roughly 15 melanoma, 9 renal cell carcinoma and 9 head and neck cancer.

Genomic DNA was isolated from the sorted cells so that the TCRbeta CDR3 region could be sequenced. The immunoSEQ Assay was used to sequence the TCRbeta CDR3 regions. The source is immuneACCESS, and TCRdb retained only in-frame sequences with V and J called. Part of the clones is not carried over; for the studies checked, unresolved V genes explain less than half of this, and the remainder is unexplained. This sample holds around 62,000 clones; roughly 88% were observed only once. The ten largest make up about 1.6% of the sample. The study at large found these results: In the 0.1-3.0 mg/kg groups, partial responders were among the patients with the lowest normalized peripheral clonal expansion, particularly in CD8+ T cells. Low levels of normalized T-cell clonal expansion were also seen in some patients who did not respond. At doses from 0.1 to 3.0 mg/kg, clonal expansion was seen in both CD4+ and CD8+ blood T cells between baseline and week 6. The antigen specificity of the clonally expanded peripheral T cells was not determined. After ivuxolimab, more expanded clones were found on average in CD8+ T cells than in CD4+ T cells.

The trial excluded patients who had a history of autoimmune disease or were on systemic immunosuppression. Peripheral blood for TCR sequencing was collected from all dose cohorts at baseline, on cycle 4 day 1, and on cycle 7 day 1. The samples were drawn from a first-in-human, open-label, multicenter phase I dose-escalation trial of ivuxolimab. Adults with locally advanced or metastatic head and neck squamous cell, hepatocellular, melanoma or renal cell carcinoma were enrolled in the trial. CD4+ and CD8+ T cells were sorted separately from peripheral blood before TCR sequencing. Per the germline V gene, MDHEN is the CDR1 and SYDVKM is the CDR2. V loses 0 bases of germline sequence and J loses 9 bases, and the interval between the two ends is 9 bases. The CDR3 covers 13 residues, taking in both the cysteine and the phenylalanine. Solely the CDR3 DNA is kept, with 39 bases framed from the first base.

The sequence came from an adult with an advanced solid tumor such as melanoma, head and neck, liver or kidney cancer. Sample: CD4+ or CD8+ T cells sorted from blood, taken in a trial of the OX40 agonist ivuxolimab. The chain links TRBV28 with TRBJ2-1; the best D guess is TRBD2, with 6 bases matching. The CDR3 sequence is CASSLWEEGEQFF. The nucleotides read TGTGCCAGCAGTTTATGGGAGGAGGGTGAGCAGTTCTTC.